One sample yielded the 25 T cell receptor beta chains listed below, sequenced in a study of blood T cell repertoires in COVID-19 (dated by TCRdb to 2018 to 2021). The library was generated by the immunoSEQ multiplex PCR assay. The table comes from immuneACCESS by way of TCRdb, which keeps in-frame sequences with V and J called. Part of the clones is missing from these tables; in studies checked, under half for an unresolved V gene and the rest for unknown reasons. The table for this sample lists about 220,000 clones; about 88% of them were counted only once. In total, the top ten clones hold 1.5% to 2% of the sample. The sample consisted of peripheral blood. The source of these receptors is a man between 40 and 49 years old with active or convalescent COVID-19.

The rearrangement joins TRBV6-5 to TRBJ2-7; 7 bases agree with TRBD1. Trimming at V came to 4 bases and at J to 4 bases, leaving 4 bases not matched to a gene. Germline-derived CDR1 and CDR2 are MNHEY and SVGAGI. This CDR3 is 13 amino acids long. This CDR3 is CASSSQGWYEQYF. The DNA for the CDR3 is TGTGCCAGCAGTTCACAGGGGTGGTACGAGCAGTACTTC.

This sequence joins TRBV6-5 and TRBJ2-2, with a weak D call TRBD2 (6 bases). The germline V gene has CDR1 MNHEY and CDR2 SVGAGI. The CDR3 length is 13 residues. V shed 8 bases and J shed 4 bases, with 11 bases lying between them. This CDR3 reads CASLEGFTGELFF. The CDR3 DNA reads as TGTGCCAGCCTGGAGGGGTTCACCGGGGAGCTGTTTTTT.

This chain links TRBV6-5 with TRBJ2-1, with 9 bases lining up with TRBD2. The germline V gene has CDR1 MNHEY and CDR2 SVGAGI. The CDR3 is made up of 14 amino acids. Unmatched junction bases numbered 9, after V lost 7 bases and J lost 8 bases. CDR3 amino acids: CASTRTSARDEQFF. CDR3 bases: TGTGCCAGCACCAGGACTAGCGCGAGGGATGAGCAGTTCTTC.

This clone is a singleton in its sample. Different DNA sequences within this sample yield the same CDR3. The chain couples TRBV28 to TRBJ1-5; D is unclear. Trimming removed 6 bases from V and 1 base from J, with 7 bases in between. This CDR3 comprises 13 residues. CDR1 MDHEN and CDR2 SYDVKM come from the germline V gene. CDR3 bases: TGTGCCAGCAGCTTCTCGAGCAATCAGCCCCAGCATTTT. It yields the protein CASSFSSNQPQHF. The full variable domain, its missing parts supplied by reference TRBV28 and TRBJ1-5, is DVKVTQSSRYLVKRTGEKVFLECVQDMDHENMFWYRQDPGLGLRLIYFSYDVKMKEKGDIPEGYSVSREKKERFSLILESASTNQTSMYLCASSFSSNQPQHFGDGTRLSIL.

This rearrangement joins TRBV28 to TRBJ1-1; a possible D gene is TRBD1 (5 bases). The CDR3 is 14 amino acids. Germline lookup yields CDR1 MDHEN and CDR2 SYDVKM. Trimming cost V 2 bases and J 1 base, with 8 bases left between them. The CDR3 nucleotides read TGTGCCAGCAGTTTAGACAGACAGAACACTGAAGCTTTCTTT. Protein: CASSLDRQNTEAFF.

The chain carries TRBV9 and TRBJ1-6; D gene uncertain. Germline V CDR1 and CDR2: SGDLS, YYNGEE. Trimming took off 3 bases at V and 6 bases at J, with 4 bases between the two ends. The CDR3 covers 12 residues. The DNA of the CDR3 is TGTGCCAGCAGCGAGCCTAATTCACCCCTCCACTTT. Protein product: CASSEPNSPLHF.

J is TRBJ2-1 and V is TRBV28; D ambiguous. Trimming removed 2 bases at V and 10 bases at J, with 9 bases between. The CDR3 consists of 12 residues. The V gene's germline CDR1 is MDHEN and CDR2 SYDVKM. The CDR3, as DNA: TGTGCCAGCAGTTTACCGTACTACGAGCAGTTCTTC. It yields the protein CASSLPYYEQFF. Looking up the rest from reference TRBV28 and TRBJ2-1 gives the full variable domain: DVKVTQSSRYLVKRTGEKVFLECVQDMDHENMFWYRQDPGLGLRLIYFSYDVKMKEKGDIPEGYSVSREKKERFSLILESASTNQTSMYLCASSLPYYEQFFGPGTRLTVL.

The chain links TRBV5-1 to TRBJ1-1; TRBD1 matches at 9 bases. CDR1 is SGHRS, CDR2 YFSETQ, per germline. Trimming took 3 bases from V and 3 from J; bases not matched to a gene: 6. CDR3 length: 15 residues. CDR3 in amino acids: CASSSQGARDTEAFF. CDR3 in DNA: TGCGCCAGCAGCTCACAGGGGGCGAGGGACACTGAAGCTTTCTTT.

The genes are TRBV30 and TRBJ2-3; a weak D match, TRBD2 (5 bases). The CDR3 is made up of 12 amino acids. Germline V gives CDR1 GTSNPN, CDR2 SVGIG (reference sequence). The germline V and J ends were trimmed by 3 bases and 6 bases, with 10 bases remaining between them. The CDR3 DNA follows: TGTGCCTGGAGACGGGGTCGGGATACGCAGTATTTT. Amino acids: CAWRRGRDTQYF.

This clone has just one count. V usage is TRBV11-2 and J usage is TRBJ2-1; 7 bases align to TRBD1. This CDR3 region has 16 residues. Germline V gene data show CDR1 as SGHAT and CDR2 as FQNNGV. Trimming removed 4 bases from V and 5 bases from J; junction bases left unmatched: 11. CDR3 coding DNA: TGTGCCAGCAGCTCGAGACAGGGACCTTACAACAATGAGCAGTTCTTC. Its translation is CASSSRQGPYNNEQFF.

This sequence joins TRBV5-5 and TRBJ1-2; 8 bases are a match to TRBD1. This CDR3 spans 14 amino acids. The germline V gene has CDR1 SGHKS and CDR2 YYEKEE (reference sequence). V lost 2 bases, J lost 7 bases, and 7 bases stayed unmatched. DNA of the CDR3: TGTGCCAGCAGCTTAGACAGGGGAGAAGGTGGCTACACCTTC. Translation gives CASSLDRGEGGYTF.

The chain combines TRBV11-2 with TRBJ2-7, with D possibly matching TRBD1 (7 bases). V gave up 1 base and J gave up 9 bases, with 16 bases separating them. Germline values: CDR1 SGHAT, CDR2 FQNNGV. This CDR3 region has 14 residues. CDR3 coding DNA: TGTGCCAGCAGCTTAGTCAACGGTCAGGGGGGGCAGTACTTC. It encodes CASSLVNGQGGQYF.

The chain recombines TRBV11-3 with TRBJ2-2; TRBD1 aligns across 9 bases. This CDR3 has 17 residues. V dropped 5 bases and J dropped 5; count of bases not matched to a gene: 12. Germline CDR1 is SGHNT and CDR2 is YENEEA. CDR3 sequence: CASSKDTGGELTGELFF. In DNA form, the CDR3 reads TGTGCCAGCAGCAAAGATACAGGGGGCGAGTTAACCGGGGAGCTGTTTTTT.

The chain combines TRBV27 with TRBJ2-7; possibly TRBD1 for D (6 bases). V lost 4 bases and J lost 1, with 17 bases in between. The CDR3 runs to 16 residues. Germline values: CDR1 MNHEY, CDR2 SMNVEV (reference sequence). The CDR3, as DNA: TGTGCCAGCAGTTCCGAAAGAGACAGGAGATCCTACGAGCAGTACTTC. Translated: CASSSERDRRSYEQYF.

The V call is TRBV19, the J call TRBJ1-5, with D possibly being TRBD1 (5 bases). The CDR3 sequence is 18 residues long. Germline V CDR1 and CDR2: LNHDA, SQIVND (reference sequence). The ends were cut back, 6 bases at V and 0 bases at J, with 21 bases in the middle. The CDR3 DNA follows: TGTGCCAGTAGCTGGGCGGGGGAGAGGATTTATAGCAATCAGCCCCAGCATTTT. This encodes CASSWAGERIYSNQPQHF.

This sequence joins TRBV4-1 and TRBJ1-1, with 8 bases aligning to TRBD1. In germline, CDR1 is MGHRA, CDR2 YSYEKL. The junction had 2 bases not matched to a gene; V was cut back by 1 base and J by 1 base. The CDR3 is 15 amino acids. CDR3 region: CASSQGQGANTEAFF. CDR3 bases: TGCGCCAGCAGCCAAGGTCAGGGGGCGAACACTGAAGCTTTCTTT.

This rearrangement joins TRBV14 to TRBJ1-2; tentative D call: TRBD1 (5 bases). Germline V lookup: CDR1 SGHDN, CDR2 FVKESK. CDR3 size: 15 residues. V lost 2 bases to trimming and J lost 3 bases, with 13 bases between them. This CDR3 reads CASSQSGREDYGYTF. CDR3 in DNA: TGTGCCAGCAGCCAATCGGGCAGGGAAGACTATGGCTACACCTTC.

The CDR3 reads CASSSRTGADEQYF. DNA of the CDR3: TGTGCCAGCAGCTCTCGGACAGGGGCAGACGAGCAGTACTTC. V and J are TRBV9 and TRBJ2-7, with TRBD1 matching 9 bases. The V gene end was trimmed by 4 bases and the J gene end by 5 bases; junction bases not matched to a gene: 7. The V gene's germline CDR1 is SGDLS and CDR2 YYNGEE. This CDR3 is 14 amino acids long.

In DNA form, the CDR3 reads TGTGCCAGCTCACTAAGTCTGGCGGAGAACACTGAAGCTTTCTTT. Translated, it gives CASSLSLAENTEAFF. This rearrangement joins TRBV18 to TRBJ1-1, with D unresolved. Per the germline V gene, CDR1 is KGHSH and CDR2 is LQKENI. CDR3 length: 15 residues. Deletions cut 4 bases from V and 1 base from J, with 13 bases between.

V is TRBV27 and J is TRBJ2-2; D gene unclear. There are 12 residues in the CDR3. CDR1 and CDR2 from the germline V gene are MNHEY and SMNVEV (reference sequence). Trimming pared 4 bases from V and 4 bases from J, leaving 4 bases between. In DNA form, the CDR3 reads TGTGCCAGCAGTTCTTCCACCGGGGAGCTGTTTTTT. Protein: CASSSSTGELFF.

The rearrangement uses TRBV30 and TRBJ1-2; perhaps TRBD1 as D (5 bases). The length of the CDR3 is 15 residues. The germline V and J ends were trimmed by 4 bases and 2 bases, with 17 bases remaining between them. Germline V gene lookup returns CDR1 GTSNPN and CDR2 SVGIG (reference sequence). CDR3 in amino acids: CAWNLERQGNYGYTF. The CDR3 bases are TGTGCCTGGAACCTAGAGAGGCAGGGCAACTATGGCTACACCTTC.

The chain employs TRBV6-1 and TRBJ2-3; 9 bases fit TRBD2. V trimming: 2 bases; J trimming: 3 bases; junction bases outside the gene matches: 6. From germline, CDR1 is MNHNS and CDR2 SASEGT. The CDR3 is made up of 16 amino acids. The CDR3 region is CASSEIAGELTDTQYF. The CDR3 nucleotides are TGTGCCAGCAGTGAAATAGCGGGGGAGCTAACAGATACGCAGTATTTT.

This clone was recorded only once. This chain links TRBV7-6 with TRBJ1-2; 12 nucleotides align to TRBD1. This CDR3 is 17 amino acids long. Germline V gene lookup returns CDR1 SGHVS and CDR2 FNYEAQ. V trimming: 5 bases; J trimming: 4 bases; junction bases outside the gene matches: 11. This CDR3 reads CASSPRDRGRTSYGYTF. CDR3 nucleotide sequence: TGTGCCAGCAGCCCCCGGGACAGGGGGCGAACCAGCTATGGCTACACCTTC.

This clone is a singleton in its sample. The chain links TRBV28 to TRBJ1-3; a possible D gene is TRBD1 (5 bases). CDR3 length equals 15 residues. Germline V gene lookup returns CDR1 MDHEN and CDR2 SYDVKM. The V gene lost 7 bases and the J gene lost 6 bases, with 19 bases spanning the gap. CDR3 DNA: TGTGCCAGCATCAGAAACGTCGGAGGGGCAAACACCATATATTTT. It specifies CASIRNVGGANTIYF.

A few counts support this clone. This chain uses TRBV10-2 with TRBJ1-5; 12 bases fit TRBD1. The CDR3 is 14 amino acids. Trimming removed 4 bases from V and 6 bases from J; junction bases left unmatched: 1. The germline V gene has CDR1 WSHSY and CDR2 SAAADI. CDR3 sequence (DNA): TGCGCCAGCAGTGGGGACAGGGGGCGTCAGCCCCAGCATTTT. Protein: CASSGDRGRQPQHF.